These 30 T cell receptor beta chains came from one sample sequenced in a study of sequential checkpoint blockade in melanoma. Sequencing used immunoSEQ multiplex PCR; TCRdb keeps in-frame clones, though not all of them. Of around 8,000 clones listed, approximately 67% are singletons. Noted treatment: randomized to nivolumab then ipilimumab (arm A) or the reverse (arm B). Specimen: CD8+ T cells sorted from blood (inferred from file names), collected from a patient given nivolumab and ipilimumab in sequence. The receptors originated from a human patient with melanoma. Some clones in this sample may be carry-over from other donors' samples.

This chain uses TRBV10-1 with TRBJ1-2; weak D call: TRBD1 (5 bases). V was clipped by 8 bases and J by 7 bases, with 11 bases between them. Germline V gene sequence: CDR1 WNHNN, CDR2 SYGVQD (reference sequence). CDR3 size: 11 residues. The CDR3 here is CASPYTGGYTF. In nucleotides, the CDR3 is TGCGCCAGCCCTTACACAGGTGGCTACACCTTC.

The V call is TRBV5-4, the J call TRBJ1-6, with a possible D match to TRBD1 (6 bases). The CDR3 extends over 14 amino acids. Germline CDR1 reads SGHNT; CDR2 reads YYREEE (reference sequence). Trimming left V 4 bases short and J 7 bases short, with 12 bases between. CDR3 residues: CASSPGTPNSPLHF. The CDR3 DNA is TGTGCCAGCAGCCCCGGGACACCCAATTCACCCCTCCACTTT. The whole variable domain, remainder taken from reference TRBV5-4 and TRBJ1-6, is ETGVTQSPTHLIKTRGQQVTLRCSSQSGHNTVSWYQQALGQGPQFIFQYYREEENGRGNFPPRFSGLQFPNYSSELNVNALELDDSALYLCASSPGTPNSPLHFGNGTRLTVT.

This clone was counted only a few times. This chain links TRBV7-9 with TRBJ2-7; a weak D match, TRBD2 (7 bases). The CDR3 runs to 13 residues. Trimming took off 5 bases at V and 5 bases at J, with 13 bases between the two ends. CDR1 SEHNR and CDR2 FQNEAQ come from the germline V gene (reference sequence). The CDR3 is CASSLRGADEQYF. DNA of the CDR3: TGTGCCAGCAGCCTACGGGGGGCCGACGAGCAGTACTTC.

The chain uses TRBV6-1 and TRBJ2-1; 7 positions agree with TRBD1. Germline V gene lookup returns CDR1 MNHNS and CDR2 SASEGT. The CDR3 totals 15 residues. V dropped 3 bases and J dropped 4; count of bases not matched to a gene: 6. The CDR3 DNA follows: TGTGCCAGCAGTGAGGACAGGACCCCATACAATGAGCAGTTCTTC. This codes for CASSEDRTPYNEQFF.

The sample holds a few counts of this clone. This chain connects TRBV7-9 to TRBJ2-5, with unresolved D. Germline-derived CDR1 and CDR2 are SEHNR and FQNEAQ (reference sequence). Between the trimmed V and J ends, which lost 1 base and 4 bases, there was a span of 7 bases. The CDR3 loop spans 13 amino acids. For the CDR3, the DNA is TGTGCCAGCAGCTTAGTGGGCGTAGAGACCCAGTACTTC. Its protein product is CASSLVGVETQYF.

The V call is TRBV11-2, the J call TRBJ2-7, with D possibly TRBD2 on 6 matching bases. Germline loops: CDR1 SGHAT, CDR2 FQNNGV. The CDR3 is 14 amino acids. Deletions cut 1 base from V and 2 bases from J, with 9 bases between. CDR3 bases: TGTGCCAGCAGCTTAGGGACTATAACCTACGAGCAGTACTTC. Its protein product is CASSLGTITYEQYF.

The rearrangement links TRBV27 to TRBJ1-6; D perhaps matches TRBD1 (5 bases). Germline V gene sequence: CDR1 MNHEY, CDR2 SMNVEV (reference sequence). The CDR3 sequence is 12 residues long. Trimming removed 8 bases from V and 7 bases from J, with 9 bases in between. CDR3 sequence (DNA): TGTGCCAGCGGGGCATGGAATTCACCCCTCCACTTT. It is translated as CASGAWNSPLHF.

The chain carries TRBV9 and TRBJ1-5, with D tentatively TRBD1 (6 bases). The CDR3 is made up of 15 amino acids. The germline V gene encodes CDR1 SGDLS and CDR2 YYNGEE. The V and J ends lost 3 bases and 1 base respectively, with 11 bases between them. The CDR3 DNA is TGTGCCAGCAGCGCCTCCGGACAGAGCAATCAGCCCCAGCATTTT. Amino acid sequence: CASSASGQSNQPQHF.

V gene TRBV15 combines with J gene TRBJ2-7, with TRBD1 matching 7 bases. The V and J ends lost 0 bases and 6 bases, in that order; junction bases with no gene match: 8. This CDR3 has 15 residues. The germline CDR1 and CDR2 sequences are LNHNV and YYDKDF (reference sequence). The CDR3 region has the DNA TGTGCCACCAGCAGAGATAGGAACAGGGGTAGCGAGCAGTACTTC. This codes for CATSRDRNRGSEQYF.

V is TRBV4-1 and J is TRBJ2-7; tentatively, D is TRBD1 (6 bases). V lost 0 bases to trimming and J lost 0 bases, with 9 bases between them. CDR3 length equals 15 residues. Germline V lookup: CDR1 MGHRA, CDR2 YSYEKL. The CDR3 sequence: CASSQDPDSSYEQYF. The CDR3 nucleotides are TGCGCCAGCAGCCAAGATCCGGACAGCTCCTACGAGCAGTACTTC.

The V gene is TRBV7-9, the J gene TRBJ1-3, with 9 bases aligning to TRBD1. The junction had 9 bases not matched to a gene; V was cut back by 6 bases and J by 0 bases. The germline V gene has CDR1 SEHNR and CDR2 FQNEAQ (reference sequence). The CDR3 has 17 amino acids. CDR3 protein: CASSYSTGGISGNTIYF. The CDR3 DNA reads TGTGCCAGCAGTTACTCGACAGGGGGGATCTCTGGAAACACCATATATTTT. The entire variable domain, with the rest obtained from reference TRBV7-9 and TRBJ1-3, is as follows: DTGVSQNPRHKITKRGQNVTFRCDPISEHNRLYWYRQTLGQGPEFLTYFQNEAQLEKSRLLSDRFSAERPKGSFSTLEIQRTEQGDSAMYLCASSYSTGGISGNTIYFGEGSWLTVV.

The CDR3 spells CASSFWRTYEQYF. CDR3 nucleotide sequence: TGTGCCAGCAGTTTTTGGAGAACCTACGAGCAGTACTTC. V and J are TRBV28 and TRBJ2-7, with D unclear. Germline values: CDR1 MDHEN, CDR2 SYDVKM. The V gene lost 3 bases and the J gene lost 2 bases, with 8 bases spanning the gap. CDR3 length equals 13 residues.

The V and J genes are TRBV4-3 and TRBJ1-4; no definite D call. This CDR3 is built from 14 residues. The V and J ends lost 2 bases and 7 bases respectively, with 11 bases between them. From germline, CDR1 is LGHNA and CDR2 YSLEER. The CDR3 is CASSQSQRAEKLFF. The CDR3 coding sequence is TGCGCCAGCAGCCAATCCCAGCGGGCTGAAAAACTGTTTTTT.

This clone was picked up a small number of times. The J gene is TRBJ2-1, the V gene TRBV4-1; TRBD2 agrees at 14 bases. V lost 1 base to trimming and J lost 9 bases; unmatched junction nucleotides: 5. Germline values: CDR1 MGHRA, CDR2 YSYEKL. The CDR3 is 16 residues long. The CDR3 nucleotides are TGCGCCAGCAGCCAAGGGGGGACTAGCGGGGGTCTTGAGCAGTTCTTC. Its translation is CASSQGGTSGGLEQFF.

The V call is TRBV11-3, the J call TRBJ1-1, with unresolved D. This CDR3 comprises 13 residues. Deletions cut 5 bases from V and 2 bases from J, with 9 bases between. Germline V gives CDR1 SGHNT, CDR2 YENEEA. The CDR3: CASSADINTEAFF. DNA of the CDR3: TGTGCCAGCAGCGCAGACATCAACACTGAAGCTTTCTTT.

In its sample, this clone is medium-sized (0.01 to 0.1%). CDR3 sequence: CASSKGAMGYTF. CDR3 nucleotide sequence: TGTGCCAGCAGCAAAGGAGCGATGGGCTACACCTTC. This chain links TRBV9 with TRBJ1-2; no definite D call. Trimming left V 4 bases short and J 8 bases short, with 12 bases between. The length of the CDR3 is 12 residues. The germline V gene has CDR1 SGDLS and CDR2 YYNGEE.

This clone was seen only a few times. The chain links TRBV4-1 to TRBJ1-2, with D unclear. The CDR3 loop spans 14 amino acids. The V and J ends lost 5 bases and 6 bases respectively, with 16 bases between them. The germline gives CDR1 MGHRA, CDR2 YSYEKL. CDR3: CASSYSLTLDGYTF. CDR3 DNA: TGCGCCAGCAGCTATAGTCTCACTCTGGATGGCTACACCTTC.

The rearrangement uses TRBV9 and TRBJ1-1; no clear D gene. The CDR3 contains 12 residues. V dropped 0 bases and J dropped 10 bases, with 10 bases sitting between them. CDR1 and CDR2 from the germline V gene are SGDLS and YYNGEE. The chain's CDR3 is CASSVGEGSAFF. CDR3 DNA sequence: TGTGCCAGCAGCGTAGGAGAGGGATCAGCTTTCTTT.

This clone was detected a few times. The chain has TRBV9 and TRBJ2-1, with 9 bases lining up with TRBD1. Trimming took 1 base from V and 6 from J; bases not matched to a gene: 8. The CDR3 loop spans 16 amino acids. Germline V lookup: CDR1 SGDLS, CDR2 YYNGEE. In nucleotides, the CDR3 is TGTGCCAGCAGCGTACCTACGGGACAGGGTTTCAATGAGCAGTTCTTC. Translating it yields CASSVPTGQGFNEQFF. Based on the CDR3 plus reference TRBV9 and TRBJ2-1, the full variable domain is DSGVTQTPKHLITATGQRVTLRCSPRSGDLSVYWYQQSLDQGLQFLIQYYNGEERAKGNILERFSAQQFPDLHSELNLSSLELGDSALYFCASSVPTGQGFNEQFFGPGTRLTVL.

The chain has TRBV5-1 and TRBJ1-1; 8 bases are a match to TRBD1. Trimming cost V 0 bases and J 5 bases; bases outside gene matches: 9. Germline CDR1 is SGHRS and CDR2 is YFSETQ. The CDR3 consists of 16 residues. The chain's CDR3 is CASSLGNRGGRTEAFF. CDR3 DNA sequence: TGCGCCAGCAGCTTGGGGAACAGGGGGGGAAGGACTGAAGCTTTCTTT. Using reference TRBV5-1 and TRBJ1-1 for the parts outside the CDR3, the full variable domain is KAGVTQTPRYLIKTRGQQVTLSCSPISGHRSVSWYQQTPGQGLQFLFEYFSETQRNKGNFPGRFSGRQFSNSRSEMNVSTLELGDSALYLCASSLGNRGGRTEAFFGQGTRLTVV.

The rearrangement links TRBV6-5 to TRBJ2-7, with D perhaps matching TRBD2 (7 bases). Trimming took off 8 bases at V and 2 bases at J, with 16 bases between the two ends. This CDR3 has 14 residues. CDR1 is MNHEY, CDR2 SVGAGI, per germline. The CDR3 sequence is CASGWGGGPYEQYF. The DNA of the CDR3 is TGTGCCAGCGGCTGGGGCGGGGGCCCCTACGAGCAGTACTTC.

This rearrangement joins TRBV28 to TRBJ1-1; 10 bases are a match to TRBD1. J gave up 5 bases and V 1 base, and 4 bases lay outside the gene matches. The CDR3 runs to 15 residues. Germline V CDR1 and CDR2: MDHEN, SYDVKM. CDR3 DNA sequence: TGTGCCAGCAGTTTATACCGGGACAGGGGTACTGAAGCTTTCTTT. It specifies CASSLYRDRGTEAFF.

By proportion, this clone is medium-sized. This chain joins TRBV5-4 and TRBJ2-7, with a weak D call TRBD2 (7 bases). Per the germline V gene, CDR1 is SGHNT and CDR2 is YYREEE (reference sequence). CDR3 length: 15 residues. The V gene lost 0 bases and the J gene lost 2 bases, with 12 bases spanning the gap. CDR3 nucleotide sequence: TGTGCCAGCAGCTTGGCCGGGGGGCTCACCTACGAGCAGTACTTC. Protein: CASSLAGGLTYEQYF.

V gene TRBV5-4 combines with J gene TRBJ2-7; 8 nucleotides line up with TRBD1. CDR1 and CDR2 from the germline V gene are SGHNT and YYREEE (reference sequence). CDR3 length equals 14 residues. V was pared by 4 bases and J by 2 bases, with 5 bases of the junction left unmatched. CDR3 amino acids: CASSLGTGAYEQYF. DNA for the CDR3: TGTGCCAGCAGCCTGGGGACAGGAGCCTACGAGCAGTACTTC.

As concerns this clone: Other DNA sequences from this sample encode an identical CDR3 as well. The chain recombines TRBV29-1 with TRBJ2-7, with TRBD2 as a possible D gene (5 bases). The CDR3 has 12 residues. Trimming took off 4 bases at V and 1 base at J, with 8 bases between the two ends. Germline lookup yields CDR1 SQVTM and CDR2 ANQGSEA. The CDR3 spells CSVVSGSYEQYF. The CDR3 DNA reads TGCAGCGTTGTTTCGGGATCCTACGAGCAGTACTTC.

The sample holds a few counts of this clone. The rearrangement joins TRBV4-3 to TRBJ1-6; TRBD1 is a possible D gene (5 bases). This CDR3 has 14 amino acids. The V end was cut by 4 bases, the J end by 10 bases, with 14 bases between. Germline loops: CDR1 LGHNA, CDR2 YSLEER. The CDR3 nucleotides read TGCGCCAGCAGCCGAACAGGAGAAGGGTCACCCCTCCACTTT. Translating it yields CASSRTGEGSPLHF.

This clone came up a few times. This CDR3 is also generated by other DNA sequences in the sample. The rearrangement uses TRBV5-2 and TRBJ1-3. TRBV5-2 represents a pseudogene. The CDR3 extends over 17 amino acids. The CDR3 loop is CASSQRYGGRTGNTIYF. CDR3 DNA: TGCGCCAGCAGCCAACGGTACGGAGGCAGGACTGGAAACACCATATATTTT.

The chain couples TRBV29-1 to TRBJ1-1; D possibly corresponds to TRBD1 (6 bases). CDR3 size: 14 residues. V lost 0 bases and J 4 bases, leaving 12 bases between the germline ends. CDR1 and CDR2 from the germline V gene are SQVTM and ANQGSEA. CDR3 in DNA: TGCAGCGTTGAAGATTTGGGGGCGGGCACTGAAGCTTTCTTT. Translating it yields CSVEDLGAGTEAFF.

The table lists this clone with a few counts. V is TRBV7-8 and J is TRBJ2-7; D gene ambiguous. CDR1 SGHVS and CDR2 FQNEAQ come from the germline V gene. CDR3 length equals 13 residues. V was trimmed by 2 bases and J by 4 bases, leaving 9 bases between them. The CDR3 nucleotides read TGTGCCAGCAGCTTATTAGCTGAATACGAGCAGTACTTC. Amino acids: CASSLLAEYEQYF.

This clone came up once. An end of the junction differs from the germline gene, which may be a read error. The genes are TRBV5-1 and TRBJ1-5; 12 bases are shared with TRBD1. There are 15 residues in the CDR3. Germline assignment: CDR1 SGHRS and CDR2 YFSETQ. CDR3 DNA sequence: TGCGCCAGCAGGTTGGGACAGGGGGCTTATCAGCCCCAGCATTTT. The encoded protein is CASRLGQGAYQPQHF.